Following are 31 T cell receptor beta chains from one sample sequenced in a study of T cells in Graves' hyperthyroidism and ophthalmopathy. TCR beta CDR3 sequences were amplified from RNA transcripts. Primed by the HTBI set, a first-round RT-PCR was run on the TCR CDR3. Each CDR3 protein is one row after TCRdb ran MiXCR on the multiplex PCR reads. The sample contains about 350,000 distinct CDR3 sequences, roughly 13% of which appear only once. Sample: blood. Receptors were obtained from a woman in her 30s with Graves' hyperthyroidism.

Here the CDR3 reads CASSPRDYQETQYF. CDR3 DNA sequence: TGTGCCAGCAGCCCCCGGGACTACCAAGAGACCCAGTACTTC. V is TRBV7-2 and J is TRBJ2-5, with D perhaps TRBD2 (6 bases). V lost 5 bases to trimming and J lost 0 bases, with 10 bases between them. The CDR3 contains 14 residues. Per the germline V gene, CDR1 is SGHTA and CDR2 is FQGNSA.

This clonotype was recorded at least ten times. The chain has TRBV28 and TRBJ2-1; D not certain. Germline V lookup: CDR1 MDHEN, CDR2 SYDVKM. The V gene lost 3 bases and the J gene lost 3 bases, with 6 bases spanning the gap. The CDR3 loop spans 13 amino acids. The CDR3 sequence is CASSFTGYNEQFF. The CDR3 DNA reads TGTGCCAGCAGTTTTACGGGCTACAATGAGCAGTTCTTC.

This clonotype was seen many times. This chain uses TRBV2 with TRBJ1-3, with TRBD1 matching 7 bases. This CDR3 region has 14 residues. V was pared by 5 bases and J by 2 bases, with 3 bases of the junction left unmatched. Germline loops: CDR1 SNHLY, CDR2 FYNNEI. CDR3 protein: CASSMGQPGNTIYF. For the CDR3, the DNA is TGTGCCAGCAGTATGGGACAGCCTGGAAACACCATATATTTT.

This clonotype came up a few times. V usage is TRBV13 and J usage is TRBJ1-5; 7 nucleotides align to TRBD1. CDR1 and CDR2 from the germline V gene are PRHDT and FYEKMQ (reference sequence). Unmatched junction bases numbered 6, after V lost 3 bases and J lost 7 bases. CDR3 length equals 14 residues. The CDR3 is CASSFQGVRQPQHF. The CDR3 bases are TGTGCCAGCAGCTTTCAGGGGGTAAGGCAGCCCCAGCATTTT.

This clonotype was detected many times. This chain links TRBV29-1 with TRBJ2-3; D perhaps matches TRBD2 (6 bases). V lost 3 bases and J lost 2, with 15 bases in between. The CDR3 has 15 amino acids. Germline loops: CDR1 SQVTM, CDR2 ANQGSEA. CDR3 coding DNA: TGCAGCGTTGAGGGAATCGGGAGTCCCACAGATACGCAGTATTTT. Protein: CSVEGIGSPTDTQYF.

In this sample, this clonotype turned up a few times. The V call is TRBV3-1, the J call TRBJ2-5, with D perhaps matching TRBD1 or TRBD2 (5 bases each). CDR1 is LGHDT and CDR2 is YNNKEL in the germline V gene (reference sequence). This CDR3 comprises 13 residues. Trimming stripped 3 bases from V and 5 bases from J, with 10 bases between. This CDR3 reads CASSHGDRETQYF. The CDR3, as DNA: TGTGCCAGCAGCCACGGGGACCGGGAGACCCAGTACTTC.

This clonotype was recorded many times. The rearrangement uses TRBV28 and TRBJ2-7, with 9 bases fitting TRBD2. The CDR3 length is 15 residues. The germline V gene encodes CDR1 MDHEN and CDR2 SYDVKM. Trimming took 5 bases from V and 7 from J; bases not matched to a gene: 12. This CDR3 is CASSNQKTSGLEQYF. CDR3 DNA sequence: TGTGCCAGCAGTAATCAGAAGACTAGCGGTCTTGAGCAGTACTTC.

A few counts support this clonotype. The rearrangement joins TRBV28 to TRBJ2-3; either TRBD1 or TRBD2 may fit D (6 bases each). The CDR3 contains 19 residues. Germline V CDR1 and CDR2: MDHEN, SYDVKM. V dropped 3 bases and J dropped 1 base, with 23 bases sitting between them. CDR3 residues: CASSFQAGKTGGGTDTQYF. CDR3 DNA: TGTGCCAGCAGTTTTCAAGCCGGAAAGACAGGCGGGGGCACAGATACGCAGTATTTT.

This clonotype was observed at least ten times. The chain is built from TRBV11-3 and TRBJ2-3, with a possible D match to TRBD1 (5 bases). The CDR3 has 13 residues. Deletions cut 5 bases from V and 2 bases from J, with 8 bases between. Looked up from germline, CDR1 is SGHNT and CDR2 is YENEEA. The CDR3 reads CASSIGVTDTQYF. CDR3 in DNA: TGTGCCAGCAGCATAGGGGTCACAGATACGCAGTATTTT.

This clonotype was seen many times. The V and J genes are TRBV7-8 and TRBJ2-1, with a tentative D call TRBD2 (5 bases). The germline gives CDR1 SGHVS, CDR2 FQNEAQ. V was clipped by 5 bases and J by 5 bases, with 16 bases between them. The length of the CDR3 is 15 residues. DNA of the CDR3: TGTGCCAGCAGCCTTAGCGAGCTGATAAACAATGAGCAGTTCTTC. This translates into CASSLSELINNEQFF.

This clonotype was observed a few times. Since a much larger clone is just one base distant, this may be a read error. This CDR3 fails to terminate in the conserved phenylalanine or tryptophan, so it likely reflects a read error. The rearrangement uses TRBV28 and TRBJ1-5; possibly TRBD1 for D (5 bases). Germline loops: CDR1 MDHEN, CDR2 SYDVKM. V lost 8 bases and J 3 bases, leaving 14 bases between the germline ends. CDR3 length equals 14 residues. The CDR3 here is CASLATENNQPQHS. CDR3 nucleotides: TGTGCCAGCCTAGCGACAGAGAACAATCAGCCCCAGCATTCT.

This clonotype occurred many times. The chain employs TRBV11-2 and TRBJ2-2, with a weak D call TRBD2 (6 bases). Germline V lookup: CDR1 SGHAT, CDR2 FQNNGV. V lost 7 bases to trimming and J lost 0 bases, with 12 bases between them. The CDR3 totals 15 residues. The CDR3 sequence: CASTSGTSNTGELFF. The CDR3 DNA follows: TGTGCCAGCACCTCGGGGACTTCGAACACCGGGGAGCTGTTTTTT.

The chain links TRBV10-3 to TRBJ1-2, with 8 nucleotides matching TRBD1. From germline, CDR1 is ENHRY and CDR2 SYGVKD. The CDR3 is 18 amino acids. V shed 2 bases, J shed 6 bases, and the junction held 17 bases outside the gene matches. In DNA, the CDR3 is TGTGCCATCAGTGAGGAGATCGATGCGCAGGGGGCGCGAAATGGCTACACCTTC. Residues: CAISEEIDAQGARNGYTF.

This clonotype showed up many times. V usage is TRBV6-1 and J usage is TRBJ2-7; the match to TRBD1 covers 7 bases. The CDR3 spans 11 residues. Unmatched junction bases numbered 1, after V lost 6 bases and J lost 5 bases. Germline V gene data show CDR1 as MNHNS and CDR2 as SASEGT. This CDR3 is CASSQGDEQYF. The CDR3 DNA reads TGTGCCAGCAGCCAGGGGGACGAGCAGTACTTC.

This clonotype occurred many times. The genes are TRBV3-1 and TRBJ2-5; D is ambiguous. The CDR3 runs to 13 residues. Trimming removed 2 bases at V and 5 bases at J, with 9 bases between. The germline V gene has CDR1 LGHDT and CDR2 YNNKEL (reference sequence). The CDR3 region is CASSQNPDETQYF. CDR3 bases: TGTGCCAGCAGCCAAAATCCTGATGAGACCCAGTACTTC.

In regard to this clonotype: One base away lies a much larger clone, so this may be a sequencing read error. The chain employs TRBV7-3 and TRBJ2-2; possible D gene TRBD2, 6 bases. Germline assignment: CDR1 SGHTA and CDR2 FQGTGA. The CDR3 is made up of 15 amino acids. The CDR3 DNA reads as TGTGCCAGCAGCTTCACCGGGGGTCTGTCCGGGGAGCTGTTGTTT. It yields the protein CASSFTGGLSGELLF. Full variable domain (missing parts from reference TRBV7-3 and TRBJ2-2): GAGVSQTPSNKVTEKGKYVELRCDPISGHTALYWYRQSLGQGPEFLIYFQGTGAADDSGLPNDRFFAVRPEGSVSTLKIQRTERGDSAVYLCASSFTGGLSGELLFGEGSRLTVL.

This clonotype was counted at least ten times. In nucleotides, the CDR3 is TGTGCCAGCAGCTTAAAAGGTCCCGGAGGGAACTATGGCTACACCTTC. Protein sequence: CASSLKGPGGNYGYTF. This chain links TRBV13 with TRBJ1-2; no clear D. Germline V CDR1 and CDR2: PRHDT, FYEKMQ (reference sequence). The CDR3 totals 16 residues. V dropped 2 bases and J dropped 2 bases, with 15 bases sitting between them. The variable domain in full, completed from reference TRBV13 and TRBJ1-2, reads AAGVIQSPRHLIKEKRETATLKCYPIPRHDTVYWYQQGPGQDPQFLISFYEKMQSDKGSIPDRFSAQQFSDYHSELNMSSLELGDSALYFCASSLKGPGGNYGYTFGSGTRLTVV.

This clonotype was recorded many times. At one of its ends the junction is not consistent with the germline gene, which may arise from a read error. The CDR3 nucleotides are TGTGCCAGCGAAACCGGGACGGCTGACCGAAGGCGAAACTTC. The encoded protein is CASETGTADRRRNF. This sequence joins TRBV6-1 and TRBJ2-5; D is perhaps TRBD1 or TRBD2 (5 bases each). Germline V gene lookup returns CDR1 MNHNS and CDR2 SASEGT. The CDR3 runs 14 residues.

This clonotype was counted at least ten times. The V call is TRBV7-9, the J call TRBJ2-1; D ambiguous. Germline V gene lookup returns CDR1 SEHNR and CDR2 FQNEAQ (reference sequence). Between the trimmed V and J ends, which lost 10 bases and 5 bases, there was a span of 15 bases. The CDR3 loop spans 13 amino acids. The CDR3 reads CAKRPLLDNEQFF. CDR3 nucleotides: TGTGCCAAAAGGCCACTACTGGACAATGAGCAGTTCTTC.

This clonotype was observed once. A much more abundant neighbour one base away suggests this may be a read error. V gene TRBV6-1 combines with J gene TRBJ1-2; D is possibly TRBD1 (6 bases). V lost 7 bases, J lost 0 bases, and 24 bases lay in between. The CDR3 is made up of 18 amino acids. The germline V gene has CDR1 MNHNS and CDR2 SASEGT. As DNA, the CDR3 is TGTGCCAGCACTCCACATAGGGGGTTTGGCACGACTAACTATGGCTACACCTTC. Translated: CASTPHRGFGTTNYGYTF.

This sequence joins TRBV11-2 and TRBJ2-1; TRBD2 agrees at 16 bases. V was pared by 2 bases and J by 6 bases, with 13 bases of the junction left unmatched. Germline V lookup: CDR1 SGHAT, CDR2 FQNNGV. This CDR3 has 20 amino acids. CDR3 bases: TGTGCCAGCAGCTTACGCCGAGCGGGACTAGCGGGAGGGCCGAGCAATGAGCAGTTCTTC. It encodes CASSLRRAGLAGGPSNEQFF.

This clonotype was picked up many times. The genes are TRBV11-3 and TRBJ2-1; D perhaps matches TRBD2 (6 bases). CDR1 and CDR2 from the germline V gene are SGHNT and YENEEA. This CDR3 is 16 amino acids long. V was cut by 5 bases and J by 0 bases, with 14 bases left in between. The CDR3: CASSQSPGSSYNEQFF. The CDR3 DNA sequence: TGTGCCAGCAGCCAATCCCCCGGGAGCTCCTACAATGAGCAGTTCTTC.

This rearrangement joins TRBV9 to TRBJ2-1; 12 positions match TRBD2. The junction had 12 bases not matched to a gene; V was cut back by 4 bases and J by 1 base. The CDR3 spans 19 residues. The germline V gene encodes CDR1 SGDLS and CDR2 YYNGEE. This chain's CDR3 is CASSPSFTSGRTSYNEQFF. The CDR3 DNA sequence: TGTGCCAGCAGCCCCTCATTTACTAGCGGGAGGACTTCCTACAATGAGCAGTTCTTC.

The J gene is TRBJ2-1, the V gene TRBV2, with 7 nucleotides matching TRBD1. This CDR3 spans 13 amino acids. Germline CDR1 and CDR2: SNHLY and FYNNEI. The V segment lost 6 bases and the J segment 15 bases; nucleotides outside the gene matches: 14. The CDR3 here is CASSRPGTEAGFF. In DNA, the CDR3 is TGTGCCAGCAGCCGGCCCGGGACAGAGGCCGGGTTCTTC.

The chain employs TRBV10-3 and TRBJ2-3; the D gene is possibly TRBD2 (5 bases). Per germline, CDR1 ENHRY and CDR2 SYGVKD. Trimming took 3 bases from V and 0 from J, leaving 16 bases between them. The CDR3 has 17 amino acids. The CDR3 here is CAISDYPLRGSTDTQYF. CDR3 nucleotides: TGTGCCATCAGTGATTACCCCCTCCGCGGGAGCACAGATACGCAGTATTTT.

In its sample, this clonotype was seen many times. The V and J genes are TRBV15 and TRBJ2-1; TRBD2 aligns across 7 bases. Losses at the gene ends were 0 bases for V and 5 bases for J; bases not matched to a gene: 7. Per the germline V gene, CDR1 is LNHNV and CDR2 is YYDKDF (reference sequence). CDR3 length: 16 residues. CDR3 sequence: CATSRDLGGRDNEQFF. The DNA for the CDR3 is TGTGCCACCAGCAGAGATCTGGGCGGGAGAGACAATGAGCAGTTCTTC. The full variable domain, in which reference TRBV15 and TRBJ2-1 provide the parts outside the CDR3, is DAMVIQNPRYQVTQFGKPVTLSCSQTLNHNVMYWYQQKSSQAPKLLFHYYDKDFNNEADTPDNFQSRRPNTSFCFLDIRSPGLGDTAMYLCATSRDLGGRDNEQFFGPGTRLTVL.

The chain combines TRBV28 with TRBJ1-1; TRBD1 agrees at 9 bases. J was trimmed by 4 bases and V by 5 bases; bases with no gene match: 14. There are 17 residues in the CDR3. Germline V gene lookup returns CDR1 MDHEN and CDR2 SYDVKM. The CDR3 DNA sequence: TGTGCCAGCAGTCAATACTCGACAGGGGGGATTTTCACTGAAGCTTTCTTT. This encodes CASSQYSTGGIFTEAFF.

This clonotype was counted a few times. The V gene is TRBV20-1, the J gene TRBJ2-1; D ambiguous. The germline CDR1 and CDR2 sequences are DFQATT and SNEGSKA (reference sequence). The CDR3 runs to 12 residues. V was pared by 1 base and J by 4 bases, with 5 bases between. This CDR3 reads CSARGSYNEQFF. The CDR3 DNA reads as TGCAGTGCTAGAGGATCTTACAATGAGCAGTTCTTC.

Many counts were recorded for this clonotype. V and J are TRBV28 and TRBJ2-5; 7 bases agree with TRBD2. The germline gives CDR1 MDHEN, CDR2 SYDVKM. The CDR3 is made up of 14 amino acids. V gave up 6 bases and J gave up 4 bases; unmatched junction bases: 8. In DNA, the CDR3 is TGTGCCAGCAGCAGCAGCGGGATGGGAGAGACCCAGTACTTC. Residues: CASSSSGMGETQYF.

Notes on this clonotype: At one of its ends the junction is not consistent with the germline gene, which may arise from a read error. CDR3 in amino acids: CSAGLASHNEQFF. The CDR3 DNA reads as TGCAGTGCTGGGCTAGCCTCCCACAATGAGCAGTTCTTC. This chain uses TRBV20-1 with TRBJ2-1; perhaps TRBD2 as D (5 bases). Looked up from germline, CDR1 is DFQATT and CDR2 is SNEGSKA (reference sequence). This CDR3 has 13 residues.

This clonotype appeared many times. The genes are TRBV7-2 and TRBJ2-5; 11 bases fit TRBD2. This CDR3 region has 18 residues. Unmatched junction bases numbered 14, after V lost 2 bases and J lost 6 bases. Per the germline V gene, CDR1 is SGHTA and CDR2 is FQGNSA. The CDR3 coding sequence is TGTGCCAGCAGCTTACAGCGTCCCCTACTAGCGGGAGTACAGACCCAGTACTTC. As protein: CASSLQRPLLAGVQTQYF.